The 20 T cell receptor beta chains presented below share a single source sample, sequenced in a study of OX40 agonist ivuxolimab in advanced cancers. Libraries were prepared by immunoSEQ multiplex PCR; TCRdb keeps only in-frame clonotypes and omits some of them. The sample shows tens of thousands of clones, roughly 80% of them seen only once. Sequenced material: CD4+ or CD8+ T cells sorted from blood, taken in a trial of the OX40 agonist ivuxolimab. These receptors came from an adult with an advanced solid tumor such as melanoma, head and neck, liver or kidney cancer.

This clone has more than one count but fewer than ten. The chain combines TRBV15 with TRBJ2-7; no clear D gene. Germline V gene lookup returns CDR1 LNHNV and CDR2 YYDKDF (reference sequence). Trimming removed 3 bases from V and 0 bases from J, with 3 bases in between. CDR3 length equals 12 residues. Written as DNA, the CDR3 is TGTGCCACCAGCAGGGACTCCTACGAGCAGTACTTC. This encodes CATSRDSYEQYF. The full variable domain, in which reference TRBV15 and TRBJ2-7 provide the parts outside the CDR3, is DAMVIQNPRYQVTQFGKPVTLSCSQTLNHNVMYWYQQKSSQAPKLLFHYYDKDFNNEADTPDNFQSRRPNTSFCFLDIRSPGLGDTAMYLCATSRDSYEQYFGPGTRLTVT.

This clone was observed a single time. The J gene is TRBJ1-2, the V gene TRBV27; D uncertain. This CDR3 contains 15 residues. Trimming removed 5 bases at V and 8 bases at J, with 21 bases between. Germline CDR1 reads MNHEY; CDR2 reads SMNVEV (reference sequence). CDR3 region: CASSPYGRAAEGYTF. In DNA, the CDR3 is TGTGCCAGCAGTCCGTATGGGAGGGCGGCGGAGGGCTACACCTTC.

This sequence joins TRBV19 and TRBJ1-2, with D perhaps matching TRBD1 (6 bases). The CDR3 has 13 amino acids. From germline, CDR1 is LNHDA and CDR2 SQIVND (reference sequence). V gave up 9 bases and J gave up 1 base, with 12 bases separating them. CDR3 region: CASRTELNYGYTF. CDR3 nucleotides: TGTGCCAGCAGGACAGAACTTAACTATGGCTACACCTTC.

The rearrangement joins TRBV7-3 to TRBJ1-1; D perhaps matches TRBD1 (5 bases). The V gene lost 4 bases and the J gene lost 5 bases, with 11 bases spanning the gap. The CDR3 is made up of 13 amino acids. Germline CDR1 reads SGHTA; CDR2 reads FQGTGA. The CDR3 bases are TGTGCCAGCAGCTCAGCAGGGAGGACTGAAGCTTTCTTT. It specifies CASSSAGRTEAFF.

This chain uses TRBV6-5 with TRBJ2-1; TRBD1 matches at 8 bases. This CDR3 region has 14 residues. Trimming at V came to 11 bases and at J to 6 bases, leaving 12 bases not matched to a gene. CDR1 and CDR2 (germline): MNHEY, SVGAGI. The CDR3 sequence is CASLWQGAPNEQFF. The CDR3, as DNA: TGTGCCTCCCTGTGGCAGGGGGCTCCCAATGAGCAGTTCTTC.

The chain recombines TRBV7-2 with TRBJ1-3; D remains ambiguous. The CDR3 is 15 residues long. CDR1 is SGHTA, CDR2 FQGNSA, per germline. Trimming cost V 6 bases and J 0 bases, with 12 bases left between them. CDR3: CASREPSSSGNTIYF. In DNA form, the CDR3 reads TGTGCCAGCAGAGAGCCTTCCTCCTCTGGAAACACCATATATTTT. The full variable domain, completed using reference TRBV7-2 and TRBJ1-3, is GAGVSQSPSNKVTEKGKDVELRCDPISGHTALYWYRQSLGQGLEFLIYFQGNSAPDKSGLPSDRFSAERTGGSVSTLTIQRTQQEDSAVYLCASREPSSSGNTIYFGEGSWLTVV.

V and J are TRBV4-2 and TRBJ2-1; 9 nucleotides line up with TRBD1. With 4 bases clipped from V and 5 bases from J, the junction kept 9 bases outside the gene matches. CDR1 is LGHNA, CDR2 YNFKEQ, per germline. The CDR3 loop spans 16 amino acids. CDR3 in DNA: TGTGCCAGCAGCCGGGACAGGGCGGAGGGGAACAATGAGCAGTTCTTC. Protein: CASSRDRAEGNNEQFF.

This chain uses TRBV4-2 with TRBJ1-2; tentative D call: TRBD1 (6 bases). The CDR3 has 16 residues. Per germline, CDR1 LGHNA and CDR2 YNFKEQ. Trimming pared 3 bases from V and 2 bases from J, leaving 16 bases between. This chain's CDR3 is CASSHLQGRSNYGYTF. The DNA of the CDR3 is TGTGCCAGCAGCCACTTACAGGGTAGGAGCAACTATGGCTACACCTTC.

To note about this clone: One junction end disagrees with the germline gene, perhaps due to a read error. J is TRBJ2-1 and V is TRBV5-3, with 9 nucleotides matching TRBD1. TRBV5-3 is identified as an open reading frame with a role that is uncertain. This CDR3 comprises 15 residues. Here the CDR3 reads CASSLRDRELGEQFF. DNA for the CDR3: TGTGCCAGCAGCTTGCGGGACAGGGAGTTGGGGGAGCAGTTCTTC.

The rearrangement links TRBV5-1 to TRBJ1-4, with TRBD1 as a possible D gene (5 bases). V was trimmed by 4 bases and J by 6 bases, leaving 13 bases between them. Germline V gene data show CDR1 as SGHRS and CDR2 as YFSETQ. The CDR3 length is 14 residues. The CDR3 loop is CASSVQGPHEKLFF. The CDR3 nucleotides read TGCGCCAGCAGCGTTCAGGGACCTCATGAAAAACTGTTTTTT.

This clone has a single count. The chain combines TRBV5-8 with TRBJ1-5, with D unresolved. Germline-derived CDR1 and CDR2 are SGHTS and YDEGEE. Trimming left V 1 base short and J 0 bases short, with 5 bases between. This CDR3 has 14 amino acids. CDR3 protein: CASSLTYSNQPQHF. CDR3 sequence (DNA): TGTGCCAGCAGCTTGACTTATAGCAATCAGCCCCAGCATTTT.

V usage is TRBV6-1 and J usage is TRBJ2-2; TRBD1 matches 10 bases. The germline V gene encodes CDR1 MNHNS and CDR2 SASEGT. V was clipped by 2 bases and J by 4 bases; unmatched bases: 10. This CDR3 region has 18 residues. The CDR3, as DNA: TGTGCCAGCAGTGAATTTCATGGGACAGGGGTCGGCACCGGGGAGCTGTTTTTT. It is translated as CASSEFHGTGVGTGELFF.

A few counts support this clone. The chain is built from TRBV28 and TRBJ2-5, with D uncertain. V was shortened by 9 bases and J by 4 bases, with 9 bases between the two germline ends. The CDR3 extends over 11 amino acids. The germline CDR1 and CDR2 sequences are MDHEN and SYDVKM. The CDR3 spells CASHSIETQYF. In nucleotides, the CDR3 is TGTGCCAGTCATTCAATAGAGACCCAGTACTTC.

The CDR3 spells CSAIPGHTNTGELFF. DNA of the CDR3: TGCAGCGCAATCCCCGGGCACACGAACACCGGGGAGCTGTTTTTT. V gene TRBV29-1 combines with J gene TRBJ2-2; D uncertain. V lost 7 bases, J lost 0 bases, and 15 bases lay in between. Germline loops: CDR1 SQVTM, CDR2 ANQGSEA. The length of the CDR3 is 15 residues.

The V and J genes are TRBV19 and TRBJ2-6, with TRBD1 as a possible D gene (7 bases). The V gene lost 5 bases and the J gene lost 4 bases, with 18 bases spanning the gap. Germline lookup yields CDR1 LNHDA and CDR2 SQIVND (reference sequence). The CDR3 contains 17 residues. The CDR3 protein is CASSVGRGVTGANVLTF. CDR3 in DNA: TGTGCCAGTAGTGTAGGCAGGGGGGTAACGGGGGCCAACGTCCTGACTTTC. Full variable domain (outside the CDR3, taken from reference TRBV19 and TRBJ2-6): DGGITQSPKYLFRKEGQNVTLSCEQNLNHDAMYWYRQDPGQGLRLIYYSQIVNDFQKGDIAEGYSVSREKKESFPLTVTSAQKNPTAFYLCASSVGRGVTGANVLTFGAGSRLTVL.

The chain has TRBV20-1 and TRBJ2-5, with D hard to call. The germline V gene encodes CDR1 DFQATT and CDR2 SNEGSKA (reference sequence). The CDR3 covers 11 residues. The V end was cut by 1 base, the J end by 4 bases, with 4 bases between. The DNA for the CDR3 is TGCAGTGCTAGAGCCGCAGAGACCCAGTACTTC. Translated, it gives CSARAAETQYF.

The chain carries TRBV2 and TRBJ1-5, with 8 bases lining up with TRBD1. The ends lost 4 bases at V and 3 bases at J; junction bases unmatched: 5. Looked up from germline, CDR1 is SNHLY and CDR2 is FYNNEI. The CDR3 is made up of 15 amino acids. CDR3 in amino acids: CASSGTGNANQPQHF. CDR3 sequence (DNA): TGTGCCAGCAGTGGGACAGGGAATGCCAATCAGCCCCAGCATTTT.

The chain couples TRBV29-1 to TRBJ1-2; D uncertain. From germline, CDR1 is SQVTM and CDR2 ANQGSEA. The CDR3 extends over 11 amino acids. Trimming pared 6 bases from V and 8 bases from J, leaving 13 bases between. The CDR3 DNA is TGCAGCGTCGCTGAATCTGCAGGCTACACCTTC. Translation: CSVAESAGYTF.

CDR3: CASSRTLGYTF. Here the CDR3 DNA reads TGTGCCAGCAGCCGGACGCTTGGCTACACCTTC. The chain employs TRBV13 and TRBJ1-2; D gene ambiguous. This CDR3 has 11 residues. Germline loops: CDR1 PRHDT, CDR2 FYEKMQ (reference sequence). V lost 5 bases and J 7 bases, leaving 8 bases between the germline ends.

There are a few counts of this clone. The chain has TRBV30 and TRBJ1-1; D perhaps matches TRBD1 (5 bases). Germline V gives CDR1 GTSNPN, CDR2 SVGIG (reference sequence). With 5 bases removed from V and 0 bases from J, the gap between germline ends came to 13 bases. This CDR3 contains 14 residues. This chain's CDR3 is CAWSVGGMNTEAFF. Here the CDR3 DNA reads TGTGCCTGGTCGGTCGGGGGGATGAACACTGAAGCTTTCTTT.